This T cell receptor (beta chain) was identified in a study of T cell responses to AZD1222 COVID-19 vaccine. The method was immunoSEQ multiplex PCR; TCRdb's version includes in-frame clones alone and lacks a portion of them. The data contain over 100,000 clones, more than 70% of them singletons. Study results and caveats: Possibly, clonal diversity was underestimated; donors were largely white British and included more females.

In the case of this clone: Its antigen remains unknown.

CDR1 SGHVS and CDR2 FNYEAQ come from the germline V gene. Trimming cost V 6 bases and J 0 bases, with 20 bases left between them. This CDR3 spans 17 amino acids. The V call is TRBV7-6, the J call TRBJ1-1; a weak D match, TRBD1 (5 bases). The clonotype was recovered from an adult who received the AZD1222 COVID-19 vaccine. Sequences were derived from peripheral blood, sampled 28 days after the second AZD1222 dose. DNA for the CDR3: TGTGCCAGCAGACCGACCAGGGACTCGGGACTGAACACTGAAGCTTTCTTT. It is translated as CASRPTRDSGLNTEAFF.